A selection of T cell receptor beta chains follows, all from one sample in a study of shared clonotypes between healthy human individuals. The protocol was immunoSEQ multiplex PCR, while the TCRdb copy is restricted to in-frame clones and leaves out a portion. The sample comprises approximately 2.1 million clones, 85% to 95% of which are singletons, and 0.39% rests with the top ten. The specimen sequenced was naive CD4+ T cells from PBMCs. Receptors originate from a man between 18 and 29 years old in good health. Some clones in this sample may be carry-over from other donors' samples. The CDR3 runs from the conserved cysteine through the conserved F or W. Each record gives: J gene, V gene, D gene, clone size, CDR3 protein, CDR3 DNA. The D gene is left open where the match is weak. Clone size is given for some rows only: seen once, a few or many times, or a class if the clone is expanded.

J: TRBJ1-1
V: TRBV2
D: .
size: .
CDR3: CASSRDRWDTEAFF
DNA: TGTGCCAGCAGTAGGGACCGGTGGGACACTGAAGCTTTCTTT

J: TRBJ2-1
V: TRBV28
D: TRBD1
size: .
CDR3: CASSLSGQGAGNEQFF
DNA: TGTGCCAGCAGTTTATCCGGACAGGGTGCCGGCAATGAGCAGTTCTTC

J: TRBJ1-4
V: TRBV7-9
D: TRBD1
size: .
CDR3: CASSPTGTGEKLFF
DNA: TGTGCCAGCAGCCCAACCGGGACAGGCGAAAAACTGTTTTTT

J: TRBJ2-7
V: TRBV5-1
D: TRBD1
size: .
CDR3: CASSLEGAGYEQYF
DNA: TGCGCCAGCAGCTTGGAGGGGGCGGGTTACGAGCAGTACTTC

J: TRBJ2-7
V: TRBV5-1
D: .
size: .
CDR3: CASSRDSYEQYF
DNA: TGCGCCAGCAGCCGCGACTCTTACGAGCAGTACTTC

J: TRBJ1-1
V: TRBV2
D: .
size: .
CDR3: CASRRERVKGTEAFF
DNA: TGTGCCAGCAGGCGTGAGAGGGTGAAGGGCACTGAAGCTTTCTTT

J: TRBJ2-1
V: TRBV2
D: TRBD2
size: .
CDR3: CASSEGLVGNEQFF
DNA: TGTGCCAGCAGTGAGGGACTAGTAGGCAATGAGCAGTTCTTC

J: TRBJ1-3
V: TRBV5-1
D: .
size: .
CDR3: CASSLEGLSSGNTIYF
DNA: TGCGCCAGCAGCTTGGAGGGGCTGAGCTCTGGAAACACCATATATTTT

J: TRBJ2-1
V: TRBV20-1
D: .
size: once
CDR3: CSASWVGEQFF
DNA: TGCAGTGCTAGCTGGGTTGGTGAGCAGTTCTTC

J: TRBJ2-7
V: TRBV2
D: .
size: .
CDR3: CASSVQRASSYEQYF
DNA: TGTGCCAGCAGTGTACAGCGGGCCTCCTCCTACGAGCAGTACTTC

J: TRBJ1-1
V: TRBV5-1
D: TRBD1
size: .
CDR3: CASSRGTGGTEAFF
DNA: TGCGCCAGCAGCCGCGGAACAGGGGGGACTGAAGCTTTCTTT

J: TRBJ1-1
V: TRBV20-1
D: .
size: few
CDR3: CSAIQGRAFF
DNA: TGCAGTGCGATACAGGGACGCGCTTTCTTT

J: TRBJ2-5
V: TRBV7-3
D: .
size: .
CDR3: CASSLGLGLQETQYF
DNA: TGTGCCAGCAGCTTAGGGCTAGGCCTCCAAGAGACCCAGTACTTC

J: TRBJ1-4
V: TRBV5-1
D: .
size: .
CDR3: CASSLVSGASNEKLFF
DNA: TGCGCCAGCAGCTTGGTATCGGGGGCGTCCAATGAAAAACTGTTTTTT

J: TRBJ1-5
V: TRBV27
D: TRBD1
size: few
CDR3: CASSSGQVRQPQHF
DNA: TGTGCCAGCAGTTCGGGACAGGTCAGGCAGCCCCAGCATTTT

J: TRBJ2-1
V: TRBV28
D: TRBD2
size: .
CDR3: CASSPGTRGLNEQFF
DNA: TGTGCCAGCAGCCCCGGGACTAGGGGTCTGAATGAGCAGTTCTTC

J: TRBJ1-1
V: TRBV28
D: .
size: .
CDR3: CASSKGRLNTEAFF
DNA: TGTGCCAGCAGTAAAGGGAGGCTGAACACTGAAGCTTTCTTT

J: TRBJ1-2
V: TRBV11-1
D: .
size: .
CDR3: CASSLSSRDYGYTF
DNA: TGTGCCAGCAGCTTATCGTCCCGAGATTATGGCTACACCTTC

J: TRBJ2-2
V: TRBV6-4
D: .
size: once
CDR3: CASSNSVSGRSTGELFF
DNA: TGTGCCAGCAGTAACTCAGTTTCAGGGAGAAGCACCGGGGAGCTGTTTTTT

J: TRBJ2-7
V: TRBV6-4
D: TRBD2
size: .
CDR3: CASSEGLAGITYEQYF
DNA: TGTGCCAGCAGTGAGGGACTAGCGGGGATCACCTACGAGCAGTACTTC

J: TRBJ2-4
V: TRBV7-8
D: TRBD1
size: .
CDR3: CASSRGQENIQYF
DNA: TGTGCCAGCAGCCGAGGACAGGAAAACATTCAGTACTTC

J: TRBJ1-4
V: TRBV11-2
D: .
size: .
CDR3: CASSFALTVGEKLFF
DNA: TGTGCCAGCAGCTTCGCTTTGACAGTGGGTGAAAAACTGTTTTTT

J: TRBJ1-4
V: TRBV7-8
D: .
size: .
CDR3: CASSPAGAATNEKLFF
DNA: TGTGCCAGCAGCCCTGCGGGAGCAGCAACTAATGAAAAACTGTTTTTT

J: TRBJ2-7
V: TRBV27
D: .
size: .
CDR3: CASSLLGINSYEQYF
DNA: TGTGCCAGCAGTTTATTAGGGATCAACTCCTACGAGCAGTACTTC

J: TRBJ2-1
V: TRBV7-3
D: .
size: .
CDR3: CASSSQPAYLWDEQFF
DNA: TGTGCCAGCAGCTCCCAACCCGCGTATCTGTGGGATGAGCAGTTCTTC

J: TRBJ2-2
V: TRBV4-1
D: TRBD2
size: .
CDR3: CASSQGAGATSRELFF
DNA: TGCGCCAGCAGCCAAGGAGCGGGGGCAACGTCCCGGGAGCTGTTTTTT

J: TRBJ1-2
V: TRBV29-1
D: .
size: .
CDR3: CSVRQENYGYTF
DNA: TGCAGCGTTCGCCAGGAGAACTATGGCTACACCTTC